These 7 T cell receptor beta chains were sequenced from one sample in a study of blood T cell repertoires in COVID-19. Using immunoSEQ multiplex PCR, the repertoire was profiled, and TCRdb retains in-frame clones only, with some absent. The sample includes about 150,000 clones, approximately 86% of them seen just once. Source material: peripheral blood. The receptors come from a woman in her 70s with acute or convalescent COVID-19.

This clone was detected once. The chain links TRBV28 to TRBJ2-7; 8 bases line up with TRBD1. After removal of 3 bases from V and 5 bases from J, the junction contained 0 bases not matched to a gene. This CDR3 is built from 12 residues. Per germline, CDR1 MDHEN and CDR2 SYDVKM. CDR3 amino acids: CASSLDRDEQYV. In DNA, the CDR3 is TGTGCCAGCAGTTTGGACAGGGACGAGCAGTACGTC.

This chain uses TRBV19 with TRBJ2-7, with 7 bases aligning to TRBD1. This CDR3 spans 15 amino acids. J was trimmed by 6 bases and V by 3 bases; bases with no gene match: 11. Germline V gene sequence: CDR1 LNHDA, CDR2 SQIVND (reference sequence). CDR3 in DNA: TGTGCCAGTAGTATTTTTGGGACAGACCTCTCCGAGCAGTACTTC. It codes for CASSIFGTDLSEQYF. Full variable domain (remainder filled in from reference TRBV19 and TRBJ2-7): DGGITQSPKYLFRKEGQNVTLSCEQNLNHDAMYWYRQDPGQGLRLIYYSQIVNDFQKGDIAEGYSVSREKKESFPLTVTSAQKNPTAFYLCASSIFGTDLSEQYFGPGTRLTVT.

This chain's CDR3 is CASSRGQGGYNEQFF. The DNA of the CDR3 is TGTGCCAGCTCACGCGGACAGGGGGGCTACAATGAGCAGTTCTTC. This sequence joins TRBV18 and TRBJ2-1, with TRBD1 matching over 10 bases. V was pared by 4 bases and J by 3 bases, with 3 bases of the junction left unmatched. CDR1 and CDR2 (germline): KGHSH, LQKENI. The CDR3 consists of 15 residues. The variable domain in full, completed from reference TRBV18 and TRBJ2-1, reads NAGVMQNPRHLVRRRGQEARLRCSPMKGHSHVYWYRQLPEEGLKFMVYLQKENIIDESGMPKERFSAEFPKEGPSILRIQQVVRGDSAAYFCASSRGQGGYNEQFFGPGTRLTVL.

This clone showed up just once. V usage is TRBV15 and J usage is TRBJ2-7; 9 bases agree with TRBD2. This CDR3 region has 15 residues. In germline, CDR1 is LNHNV, CDR2 YYDKDF (reference sequence). With 3 bases clipped from V and 2 bases from J, the junction kept 5 bases outside the gene matches. CDR3: CATSSSGGPTYEQYF. As DNA, the CDR3 is TGTGCCACCAGCAGTAGCGGGGGACCTACCTACGAGCAGTACTTC.

This chain links TRBV28 with TRBJ2-1; TRBD1 agrees at 7 bases. Germline V gene data show CDR1 as MDHEN and CDR2 as SYDVKM. CDR3 length: 14 amino acids. Unmatched junction bases numbered 9, after V lost 4 bases and J lost 9 bases. The CDR3 loop reads CASSSPRSGGEQFF. CDR3 DNA sequence: TGTGCCAGCAGTTCGCCGAGGTCAGGGGGTGAGCAGTTCTTC.

The chain links TRBV19 to TRBJ1-5, with a possible D match to TRBD1 (6 bases). Germline CDR1 reads LNHDA; CDR2 reads SQIVND (reference sequence). The CDR3 extends over 15 amino acids. The ends were cut back, 4 bases at V and 7 bases at J, with 17 bases in the middle. CDR3 sequence reads: CASSTTPGQKQPQHF. The CDR3 nucleotides read TGTGCCAGTAGTACGACGCCGGGACAAAAACAGCCCCAGCATTTT.

This chain uses TRBV19 with TRBJ2-4, with TRBD1 matching 7 bases. The CDR3 contains 15 residues. With V trimmed by 1 base and J by 7 bases, 7 bases remained unmatched. Germline V gene sequence: CDR1 LNHDA, CDR2 SQIVND (reference sequence). The CDR3 is CASSIGGQKGNIQYF. CDR3 DNA sequence: TGTGCCAGTAGTATAGGGGGACAGAAGGGGAACATTCAGTACTTC. The entire variable domain, with the rest obtained from reference TRBV19 and TRBJ2-4, is as follows: DGGITQSPKYLFRKEGQNVTLSCEQNLNHDAMYWYRQDPGQGLRLIYYSQIVNDFQKGDIAEGYSVSREKKESFPLTVTSAQKNPTAFYLCASSIGGQKGNIQYFGAGTRLSVL.